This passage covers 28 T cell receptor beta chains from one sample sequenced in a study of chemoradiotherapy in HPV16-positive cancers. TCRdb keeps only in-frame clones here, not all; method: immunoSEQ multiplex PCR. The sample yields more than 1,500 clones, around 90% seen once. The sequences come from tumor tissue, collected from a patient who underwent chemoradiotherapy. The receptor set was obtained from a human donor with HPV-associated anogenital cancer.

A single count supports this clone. The CDR3: CASSVGHASGEQFF. The CDR3 coding sequence is TGTGCCAGCAGCGTAGGGCACGCCTCGGGAGAGCAGTTCTTC. The chain is built from TRBV9 and TRBJ2-1; the D gene is possibly TRBD2 (5 bases). CDR1 is SGDLS and CDR2 is YYNGEE in the germline V gene. The CDR3 has 14 residues. Trimming removed 0 bases from V and 10 bases from J, with 14 bases in between.

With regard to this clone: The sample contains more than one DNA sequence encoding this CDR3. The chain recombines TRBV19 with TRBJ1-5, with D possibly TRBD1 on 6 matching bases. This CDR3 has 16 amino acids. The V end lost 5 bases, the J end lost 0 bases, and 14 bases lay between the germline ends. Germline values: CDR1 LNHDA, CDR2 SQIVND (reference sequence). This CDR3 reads CASSPRTANSNQPQHF. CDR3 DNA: TGTGCCAGTAGTCCCCGGACAGCAAATAGCAATCAGCCCCAGCATTTT.

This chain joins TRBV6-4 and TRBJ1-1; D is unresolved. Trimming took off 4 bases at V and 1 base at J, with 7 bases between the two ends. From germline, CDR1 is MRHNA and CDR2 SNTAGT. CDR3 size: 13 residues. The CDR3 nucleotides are TGTGCCAGCAGTGTGGATAGGAACACTGAAGCTTTCTTT. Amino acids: CASSVDRNTEAFF.

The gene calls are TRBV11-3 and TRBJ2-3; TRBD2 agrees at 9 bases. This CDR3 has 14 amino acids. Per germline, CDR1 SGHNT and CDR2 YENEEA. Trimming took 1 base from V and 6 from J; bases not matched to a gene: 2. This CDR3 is CASSLGLAADTQYF. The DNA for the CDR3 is TGTGCCAGCAGCTTAGGACTAGCGGCCGATACGCAGTATTTT.

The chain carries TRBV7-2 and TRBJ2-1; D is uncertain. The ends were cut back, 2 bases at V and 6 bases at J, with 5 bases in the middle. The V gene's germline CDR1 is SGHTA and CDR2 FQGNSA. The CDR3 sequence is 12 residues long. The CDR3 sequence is CASSLLFNEQFF. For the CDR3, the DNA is TGTGCCAGCAGCTTACTGTTCAATGAGCAGTTCTTC.

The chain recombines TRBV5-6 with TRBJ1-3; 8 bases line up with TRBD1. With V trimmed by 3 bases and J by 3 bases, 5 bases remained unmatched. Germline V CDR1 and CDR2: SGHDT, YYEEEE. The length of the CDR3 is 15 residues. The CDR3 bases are TGTGCCAGCAGCTCGTTGACAGGGGTTGGAAACACCATATATTTT. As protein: CASSSLTGVGNTIYF. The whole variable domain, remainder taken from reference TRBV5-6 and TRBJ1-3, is DAGVTQSPTHLIKTRGQQVTLRCSPKSGHDTVSWYQQALGQGPQFIFQYYEEEERQRGNFPDRFSGHQFPNYSSELNVNALLLGDSALYLCASSSLTGVGNTIYFGEGSWLTVV.

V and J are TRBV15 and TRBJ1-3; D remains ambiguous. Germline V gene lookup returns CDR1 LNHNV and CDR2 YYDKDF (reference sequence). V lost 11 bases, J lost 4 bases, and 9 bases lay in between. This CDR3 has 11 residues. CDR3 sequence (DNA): TGTGCCGCCGAAGGCGGAAACACCATATATTTT. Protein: CAAEGGNTIYF.

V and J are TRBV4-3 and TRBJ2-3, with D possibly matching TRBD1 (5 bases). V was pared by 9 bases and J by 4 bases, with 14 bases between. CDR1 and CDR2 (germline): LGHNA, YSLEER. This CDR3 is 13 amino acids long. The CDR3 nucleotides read TGCGCCAGTGCCCGGTGGGGCCCAGATACGCAGTATTTT. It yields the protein CASARWGPDTQYF.

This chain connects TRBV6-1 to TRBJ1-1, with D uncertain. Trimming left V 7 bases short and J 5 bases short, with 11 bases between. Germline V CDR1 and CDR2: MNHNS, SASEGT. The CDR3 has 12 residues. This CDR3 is CASISPGTEAFF. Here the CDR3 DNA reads TGTGCCAGCATCTCCCCGGGGACTGAAGCTTTCTTT.

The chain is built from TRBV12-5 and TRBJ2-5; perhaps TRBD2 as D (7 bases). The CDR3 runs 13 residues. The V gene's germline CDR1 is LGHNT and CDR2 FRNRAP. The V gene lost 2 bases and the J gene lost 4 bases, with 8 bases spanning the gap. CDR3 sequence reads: CASGLRGGETQYF. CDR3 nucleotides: TGTGCTAGTGGTTTGAGGGGGGGAGAGACCCAGTACTTC.

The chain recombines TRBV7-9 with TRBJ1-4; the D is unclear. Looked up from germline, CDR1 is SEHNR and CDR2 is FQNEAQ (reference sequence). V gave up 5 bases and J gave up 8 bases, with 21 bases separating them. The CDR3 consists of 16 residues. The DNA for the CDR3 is TGTGCCAGCAGCCCAAGATCGGACCCAGTGCGGGAAAAACTGTTTTTT. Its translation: CASSPRSDPVREKLFF.

CDR3 sequence (DNA): TGTGCCAGCAGCCTCCGCTGGGCCGGCACTGAAGCTTTCTTT. Translation: CASSLRWAGTEAFF. The J gene is TRBJ1-1, the V gene TRBV27, with D uncertain. V gave up 6 bases and J gave up 4 bases, with 15 bases separating them. The CDR3 length is 14 residues. Germline loops: CDR1 MNHEY, CDR2 SMNVEV (reference sequence).

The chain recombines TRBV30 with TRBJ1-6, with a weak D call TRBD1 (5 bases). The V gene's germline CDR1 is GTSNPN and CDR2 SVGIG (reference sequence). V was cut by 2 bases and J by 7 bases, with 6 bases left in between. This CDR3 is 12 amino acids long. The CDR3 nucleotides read TGTGCCTGGAGTCACAGGAATTCACCCCTCCACTTT. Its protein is CAWSHRNSPLHF.

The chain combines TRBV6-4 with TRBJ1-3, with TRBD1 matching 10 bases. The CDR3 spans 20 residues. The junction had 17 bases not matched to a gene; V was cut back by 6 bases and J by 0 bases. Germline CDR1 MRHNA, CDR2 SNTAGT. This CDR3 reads CASRNGVGLTGGLSGNTIYF. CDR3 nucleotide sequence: TGTGCCAGCAGGAACGGGGTGGGATTGACAGGGGGCCTCTCTGGAAACACCATATATTTT.

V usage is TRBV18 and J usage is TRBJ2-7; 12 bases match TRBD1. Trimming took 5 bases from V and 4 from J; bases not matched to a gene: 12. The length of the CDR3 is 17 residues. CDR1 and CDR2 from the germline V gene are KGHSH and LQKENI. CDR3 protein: CASSSKPGQGARYEQYV. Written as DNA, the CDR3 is TGTGCCAGCTCATCGAAGCCGGGACAGGGGGCGAGGTACGAGCAGTACGTC.

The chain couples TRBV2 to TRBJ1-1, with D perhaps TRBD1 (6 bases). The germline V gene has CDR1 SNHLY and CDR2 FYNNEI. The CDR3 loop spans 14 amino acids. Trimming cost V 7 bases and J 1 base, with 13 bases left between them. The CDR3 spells CASIIQGRNTEAFF. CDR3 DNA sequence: TGTGCCAGCATTATACAGGGTAGGAACACTGAAGCTTTCTTT.

As DNA, the CDR3 is TGCGCCAGCAGCTGGAACGGACAGGGGCGTTCCATGAACACTGAAGCTTTCTTT. Its translation: CASSWNGQGRSMNTEAFF. V is TRBV5-1 and J is TRBJ1-1; TRBD1 matches 9 bases. Germline V gives CDR1 SGHRS, CDR2 YFSETQ. The trim removed 3 bases at V and 0 bases at J, leaving 12 bases unmatched. CDR3 size: 18 residues.

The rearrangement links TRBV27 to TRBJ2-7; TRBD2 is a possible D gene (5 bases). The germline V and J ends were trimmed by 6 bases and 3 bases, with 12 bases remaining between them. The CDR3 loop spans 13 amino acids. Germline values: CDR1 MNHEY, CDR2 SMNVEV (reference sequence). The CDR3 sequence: CASRPLGVYEQYF. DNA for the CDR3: TGTGCCAGCAGACCCCTCGGGGTCTACGAGCAGTACTTC.

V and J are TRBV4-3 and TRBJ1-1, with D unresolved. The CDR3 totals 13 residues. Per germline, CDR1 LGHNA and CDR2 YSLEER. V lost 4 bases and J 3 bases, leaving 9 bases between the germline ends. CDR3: CASSLGHYTEAFF. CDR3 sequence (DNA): TGCGCCAGCAGCCTCGGGCACTACACTGAAGCTTTCTTT.

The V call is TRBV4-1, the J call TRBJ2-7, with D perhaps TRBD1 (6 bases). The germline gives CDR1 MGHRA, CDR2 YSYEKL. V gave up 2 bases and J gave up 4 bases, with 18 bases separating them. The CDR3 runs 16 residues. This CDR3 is CASSQSPTGSRYEQYF. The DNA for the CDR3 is TGCGCCAGCAGCCAATCTCCCACAGGGAGCAGATACGAGCAGTACTTC.

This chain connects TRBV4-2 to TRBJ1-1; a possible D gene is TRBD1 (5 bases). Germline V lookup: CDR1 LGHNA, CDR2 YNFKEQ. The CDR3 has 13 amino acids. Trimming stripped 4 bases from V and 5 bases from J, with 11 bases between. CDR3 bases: TGTGCCAGCAGCCCGCAGGGAGTTACTGAAGCTTTCTTT. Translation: CASSPQGVTEAFF.

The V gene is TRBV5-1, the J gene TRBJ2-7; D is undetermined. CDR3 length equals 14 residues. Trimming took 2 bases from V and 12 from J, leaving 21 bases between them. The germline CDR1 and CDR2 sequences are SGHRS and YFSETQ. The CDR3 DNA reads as TGCGCCAGCAGCTTAACAGTAGATGCAGGCCCTTTGTACGTC. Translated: CASSLTVDAGPLYV.

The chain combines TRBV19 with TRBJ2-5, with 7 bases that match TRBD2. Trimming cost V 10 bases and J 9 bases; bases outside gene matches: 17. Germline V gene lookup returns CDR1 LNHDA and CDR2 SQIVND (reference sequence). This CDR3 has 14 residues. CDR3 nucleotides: TGTGCCACGATGACTGGTGCTTTGGGGGGGGCCCAGTACTTC. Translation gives CATMTGALGGAQYF.

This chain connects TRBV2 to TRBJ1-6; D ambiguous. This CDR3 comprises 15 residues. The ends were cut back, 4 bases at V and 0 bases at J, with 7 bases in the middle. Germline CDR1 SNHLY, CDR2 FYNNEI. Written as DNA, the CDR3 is TGTGCCAGCAGTGGGCAGGTCTCCTATAATTCACCCCTCCACTTT. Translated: CASSGQVSYNSPLHF. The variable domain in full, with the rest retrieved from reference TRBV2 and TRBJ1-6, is EPEVTQTPSHQVTQMGQEVILRCVPISNHLYFYWYRQILGQKVEFLVSFYNNEISEKSEIFDDQFSVERPDGSNFTLKIRSTKLEDSAMYFCASSGQVSYNSPLHFGNGTRLTVT.

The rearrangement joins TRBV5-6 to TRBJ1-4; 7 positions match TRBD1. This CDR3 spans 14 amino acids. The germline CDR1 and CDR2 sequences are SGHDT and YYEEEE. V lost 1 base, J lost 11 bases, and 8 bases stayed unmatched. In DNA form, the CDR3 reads TGTGCCAGCAGCTTGACAGGGGCCGAGACGAAACTGTTTTTT. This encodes CASSLTGAETKLFF.

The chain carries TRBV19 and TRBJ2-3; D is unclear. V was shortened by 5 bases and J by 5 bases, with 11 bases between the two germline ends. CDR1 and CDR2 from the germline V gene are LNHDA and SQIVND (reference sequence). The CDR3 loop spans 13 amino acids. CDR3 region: CASSLARGDTQYF. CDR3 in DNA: TGTGCCAGTAGTTTGGCTCGAGGAGATACGCAGTATTTT.

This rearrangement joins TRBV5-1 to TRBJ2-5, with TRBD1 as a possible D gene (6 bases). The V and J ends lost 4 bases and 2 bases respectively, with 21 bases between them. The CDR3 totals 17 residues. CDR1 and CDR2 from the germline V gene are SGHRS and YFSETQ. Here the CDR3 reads CASSRAGTNSGQETQYF. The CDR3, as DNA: TGCGCCAGCAGCCGAGCCGGGACAAACTCTGGGCAAGAGACCCAGTACTTC. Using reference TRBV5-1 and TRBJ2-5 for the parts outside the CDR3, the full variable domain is KAGVTQTPRYLIKTRGQQVTLSCSPISGHRSVSWYQQTPGQGLQFLFEYFSETQRNKGNFPGRFSGRQFSNSRSEMNVSTLELGDSALYLCASSRAGTNSGQETQYFGPGTRLLVL.

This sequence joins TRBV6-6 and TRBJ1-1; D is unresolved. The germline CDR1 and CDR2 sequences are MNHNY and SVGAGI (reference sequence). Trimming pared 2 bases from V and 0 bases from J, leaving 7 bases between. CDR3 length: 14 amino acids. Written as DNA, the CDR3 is TGTGCCAGCAGTTACAGGGCCATGAACACTGAAGCTTTCTTT. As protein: CASSYRAMNTEAFF.